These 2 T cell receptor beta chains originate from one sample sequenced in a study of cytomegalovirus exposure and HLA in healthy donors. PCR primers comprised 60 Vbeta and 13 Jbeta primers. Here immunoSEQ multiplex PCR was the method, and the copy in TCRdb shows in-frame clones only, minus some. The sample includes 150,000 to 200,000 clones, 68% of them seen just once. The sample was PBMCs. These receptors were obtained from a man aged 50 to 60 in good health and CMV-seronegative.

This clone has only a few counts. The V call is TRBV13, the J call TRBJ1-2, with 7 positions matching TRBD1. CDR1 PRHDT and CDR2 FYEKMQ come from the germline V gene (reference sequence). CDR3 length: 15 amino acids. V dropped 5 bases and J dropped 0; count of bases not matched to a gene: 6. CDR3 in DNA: TGTGCCAGCAGCATGGACAGGAATCCTAACTATGGCTACACCTTC. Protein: CASSMDRNPNYGYTF. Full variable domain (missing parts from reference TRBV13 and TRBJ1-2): AAGVIQSPRHLIKEKRETATLKCYPIPRHDTVYWYQQGPGQDPQFLISFYEKMQSDKGSIPDRFSAQQFSDYHSELNMSSLELGDSALYFCASSMDRNPNYGYTFGSGTRLTVV.

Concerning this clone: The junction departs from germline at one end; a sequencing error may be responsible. CDR3 in amino acids: CATSRASNQAQHF. CDR3 coding DNA: TGTGCCACCAGCAGGGCTAGCAATCAGGCCCAGCATTTT. J is TRBJ1-5 and V is TRBV15; D is unresolved. CDR1 and CDR2 (germline): LNHNV, YYDKDF (reference sequence). The CDR3 totals 13 residues.